The rows below give T cell receptor beta chains drawn from one sample of a study of T cell responses to AZD1222 COVID-19 vaccine. Measured with immunoSEQ multiplex PCR; TCRdb has only the in-frame clones, and not every one. The sample gives 95,000 to 150,000 clones, roughly 91% of which show up once; less than 4.5% is in the top ten. Specimen: peripheral blood, collected on day 0 of AZD1222 vaccination. Receptors originate from an adult in good health. Each CDR3 is given with its conserved first and last residue. D genes are given only for firm matches. Size is omitted from some rows. Given values are once, few, many or a class for expanded clones.

d_gene: TRBD2
j_gene: TRBJ2-5
v_gene: TRBV9
abundance: once
len: 15
CDR3aa: CASSVGAGEGETQYF
CDR3nt: TGTGCCAGCAGCGTAGGAGCGGGGGAGGGAGAGACCCAGTACTTC

d_gene: -
j_gene: TRBJ2-7
v_gene: TRBV10-3
abundance: -
len: 13
CDR3aa: CAISVPGSYEQYF
CDR3nt: TGTGCCATCAGTGTTCCGGGTTCCTACGAGCAGTACTTC

d_gene: -
j_gene: TRBJ2-1
v_gene: TRBV10-3
abundance: -
len: 15
CDR3aa: CAISERGLEVGEQFF
CDR3nt: TGTGCCATCAGTGAGCGAGGGCTAGAAGTGGGTGAGCAGTTCTTC

d_gene: -
j_gene: TRBJ1-3
v_gene: TRBV19
abundance: -
len: 15
CDR3aa: CASSIKDSSGNTIYF
CDR3nt: TGTGCCAGTAGTATAAAGGACAGCTCTGGAAACACCATATATTTT

d_gene: -
j_gene: TRBJ2-5
v_gene: TRBV10-2
abundance: many
len: 15
CDR3aa: CASRRGQRDQETQYF
CDR3nt: TGCGCCAGCAGGAGGGGGCAGCGGGACCAAGAGACCCAGTACTTC

d_gene: -
j_gene: TRBJ2-6
v_gene: TRBV6-7
abundance: -
len: 16
CDR3aa: CASSLRQFSGANVLTF
CDR3nt: TGTGCCAGCAGTCTCCGACAGTTCTCTGGGGCCAACGTCCTGACTTTC

d_gene: -
j_gene: TRBJ1-6
v_gene: TRBV12-3/TRBV12-4
abundance: -
len: 12
CDR3aa: CASSPYNSPLHF
CDR3nt: TGTGCCAGCAGCCCGTATAATTCACCCCTCCACTTT

d_gene: -
j_gene: TRBJ1-1
v_gene: TRBV5-1
abundance: few
len: 14
CDR3aa: CASSLRGVVTEAFF
CDR3nt: TGCGCCAGCAGCTTGAGGGGGGTAGTGACTGAAGCTTTCTTT

d_gene: TRBD2
j_gene: TRBJ2-3
v_gene: TRBV7-7
abundance: -
len: 15
CDR3aa: CASSKGLASPDTQYF
CDR3nt: TGTGCCAGCAGCAAGGGACTAGCGTCTCCAGATACGCAGTATTTT

d_gene: TRBD1
j_gene: TRBJ2-7
v_gene: TRBV28
abundance: few
len: 14
CDR3aa: CASSFTGQGWEQYF
CDR3nt: TGTGCCAGCAGTTTCACGGGACAGGGCTGGGAGCAGTACTTC

d_gene: -
j_gene: TRBJ2-5
v_gene: TRBV10-1
abundance: -
len: 12
CDR3aa: CASNGGEETQYF
CDR3nt: TGCGCCAGCAACGGCGGGGAAGAGACCCAGTACTTC

d_gene: -
j_gene: TRBJ1-2
v_gene: TRBV7-9
abundance: -
len: 12
CDR3aa: CASSSEGYGYTF
CDR3nt: TGTGCCAGCAGCTCAGAAGGCTATGGCTACACCTTC

d_gene: TRBD1
j_gene: TRBJ2-7
v_gene: TRBV5-6
abundance: -
len: 14
CDR3aa: CASSEGASLYEQYF
CDR3nt: TGTGCCAGCAGCGAGGGGGCATCCCTTTACGAGCAGTACTTC

d_gene: TRBD1
j_gene: TRBJ1-1
v_gene: TRBV7-6
abundance: -
len: 15
CDR3aa: CASSTGTGGFPEAFF
CDR3nt: TGTGCCAGCAGCACCGGGACAGGGGGCTTTCCTGAAGCTTTCTTT

d_gene: -
j_gene: TRBJ1-5
v_gene: TRBV2
abundance: -
len: 16
CDR3aa: CASSGLRAVGNQPQHF
CDR3nt: TGTGCCAGCAGTGGCCTCAGGGCTGTCGGCAATCAGCCCCAGCATTTT

d_gene: -
j_gene: TRBJ2-7
v_gene: TRBV11-2
abundance: -
len: 13
CDR3aa: CASSLEAAYEQYF
CDR3nt: TGTGCCAGCAGCTTAGAGGCGGCCTACGAGCAGTACTTC

d_gene: TRBD1
j_gene: TRBJ2-5
v_gene: TRBV13
abundance: -
len: 17
CDR3aa: CASSLAGTGGIRETQYF
CDR3nt: TGTGCCAGCAGCTTAGCGGGGACAGGGGGTATCAGAGAGACCCAGTACTTC

d_gene: -
j_gene: TRBJ1-5
v_gene: TRBV28
abundance: -
len: 17
CDR3aa: CASTTIRRSGPLTPQHF
CDR3nt: TGTGCCAGCACCACTATAAGACGGTCGGGACCACTCACGCCCCAGCATTTT

d_gene: TRBD1
j_gene: TRBJ2-7
v_gene: TRBV2
abundance: -
len: 16
CDR3aa: CASSITPGQGNYEQYF
CDR3nt: TGTGCCAGCAGTATTACACCGGGACAGGGGAACTACGAGCAGTACTTC

d_gene: -
j_gene: TRBJ1-1
v_gene: TRBV10-3
abundance: few
len: 13
CDR3aa: CAISGAPNTEAFF
CDR3nt: TGTGCCATCAGCGGGGCCCCGAACACTGAAGCTTTCTTT

d_gene: -
j_gene: TRBJ1-1
v_gene: TRBV15
abundance: -
len: 14
CDR3aa: CATSREGLNTEAFF
CDR3nt: TGTGCCACCAGCAGAGAGGGTCTGAACACTGAAGCTTTCTTT

d_gene: -
j_gene: TRBJ1-4
v_gene: TRBV5-1
abundance: -
len: 16
CDR3aa: CASSLAGWGSNEKLFF
CDR3nt: TGCGCCAGCAGCTTGGCGGGATGGGGGTCTAATGAAAAACTGTTTTTT

d_gene: -
j_gene: TRBJ1-4
v_gene: TRBV7-9
abundance: -
len: 14
CDR3aa: CASSLGTMDEKLFF
CDR3nt: TGTGCCAGCAGCTTAGGGACAATGGATGAAAAACTGTTTTTT

d_gene: -
j_gene: TRBJ1-2
v_gene: TRBV19
abundance: -
len: 13
CDR3aa: CASSIQGNYGYTF
CDR3nt: TGTGCCAGTAGTATTCAGGGGAACTATGGCTACACCTTC

d_gene: -
j_gene: TRBJ1-3
v_gene: TRBV3-1/TRBV3-2
abundance: -
len: 11
CDR3aa: CASWRGNTIYF
CDR3nt: TGTGCCAGCTGGCGAGGAAACACCATATATTTT

d_gene: -
j_gene: TRBJ2-4
v_gene: TRBV15
abundance: -
len: 14
CDR3aa: CATSRDPGSDIQYF
CDR3nt: TGTGCCACCAGCAGGGACCCGGGTTCAGACATTCAGTACTTC

d_gene: -
j_gene: TRBJ2-7
v_gene: TRBV27
abundance: many
len: 13
CDR3aa: CASSWARSYEQYF
CDR3nt: TGTGCCAGCAGTTGGGCACGGAGCTACGAGCAGTACTTC

d_gene: -
j_gene: TRBJ2-7
v_gene: TRBV21-1
abundance: -
len: 16
CDR3aa: CASSKVLAGEFYEQYF
CDR3nt: TGTGCCAGCAGCAAAGTTCTAGCGGGAGAATTCTACGAGCAGTACTTC

d_gene: -
j_gene: TRBJ2-7
v_gene: TRBV6-5
abundance: once
len: 14
CDR3aa: CASREGLFGYEQYF
CDR3nt: TGTGCCAGCAGGGAGGGGCTATTCGGCTACGAGCAGTACTTC

d_gene: -
j_gene: TRBJ1-4
v_gene: TRBV20-1
abundance: -
len: 17
CDR3aa: CSASPVEGPGANEKLFF
CDR3nt: TGCAGTGCTAGTCCCGTTGAGGGGCCAGGAGCTAATGAAAAACTGTTTTTT

d_gene: -
j_gene: TRBJ2-3
v_gene: TRBV5-6
abundance: -
len: 16
CDR3aa: CASSLVFDSYTDTQYF
CDR3nt: TGTGCCAGCAGCTTGGTTTTTGACAGCTACACAGATACGCAGTATTTT

d_gene: TRBD1
j_gene: TRBJ1-2
v_gene: TRBV3-1/TRBV3-2
abundance: -
len: 15
CDR3aa: CASSPRDRNFYGYTF
CDR3nt: TGTGCCAGCAGCCCCCGGGACAGAAATTTCTATGGCTACACCTTC

d_gene: TRBD2
j_gene: TRBJ2-5
v_gene: TRBV2
abundance: -
len: 15
CDR3aa: CASRGLAGGRETQYF
CDR3nt: TGTGCCAGCAGAGGACTAGCGGGGGGGCGGGAGACCCAGTACTTC

d_gene: -
j_gene: TRBJ2-7
v_gene: TRBV12-3/TRBV12-4
abundance: -
len: 11
CDR3aa: CASSRTYEQYF
CDR3nt: TGTGCCAGCAGCCGTACCTACGAGCAGTACTTC

d_gene: TRBD2
j_gene: TRBJ2-3
v_gene: TRBV4-2
abundance: -
len: 17
CDR3aa: CASSQTNGAGVTDTQYF
CDR3nt: TGTGCCAGCAGCCAAACCAACGGGGCGGGAGTTACAGATACGCAGTATTTT

d_gene: TRBD2
j_gene: TRBJ2-3
v_gene: TRBV4-1
abundance: -
len: 17
CDR3aa: CASSQGLSSGATDTQYF
CDR3nt: TGCGCCAGCAGCCAAGGCCTATCCAGCGGGGCCACAGATACGCAGTATTTT

d_gene: TRBD2
j_gene: TRBJ2-5
v_gene: TRBV11-2
abundance: -
len: 14
CDR3aa: CASSSVAGVQTQYF
CDR3nt: TGTGCCAGCAGCTCAGTAGCGGGGGTGCAGACCCAGTACTTC

d_gene: -
j_gene: TRBJ1-1
v_gene: TRBV6-5
abundance: -
len: 13
CDR3aa: CASSYSGGGTAFF
CDR3nt: TGTGCCAGCAGTTACTCGGGGGGCGGGACGGCTTTCTTT

d_gene: -
j_gene: TRBJ1-2
v_gene: TRBV2
abundance: -
len: 13
CDR3aa: CATQKEEGHGYTF
CDR3nt: TGTGCCACCCAAAAGGAGGAAGGGCATGGCTACACCTTC